This T cell receptor (beta chain) was profiled in a study of T cells in Graves' hyperthyroidism and ophthalmopathy. Patients aged 18 to 65 had newly diagnosed hyperthyroidism of under 2 months' duration. This clonotype was counted ten times or more. Amplified regions were TCR beta CDR3 sequences from RNA transcripts. First-round RT-PCR with HTBI primers amplified the TCR CDR3 region. Each CDR3 protein is one row after TCRdb ran MiXCR on the multiplex PCR reads. Seen here are approximately 400,000 distinct CDR3 sequences, approximately 14% observed once, and the top ten hold 7.7%. The V end was cut by 4 bases, the J end by 1 base, with 11 bases between. The CDR3 is made up of 14 amino acids. Germline CDR1 SGHTA, CDR2 FQGNSA.

The sequence came from a young woman with Graves' hyperthyroidism. The chain employs TRBV7-2 and TRBJ2-7; D is possibly TRBD1 or TRBD2 (5 bases each). Sequences were obtained from blood. DNA of the CDR3: TGTGCCAGCAGCTACGGGACGGCTTCCTACGAGCAGTACTTC. Amino acid sequence: CASSYGTASYEQYF.